A selection of T cell receptor beta chains follows, all from one sample in a study of cytomegalovirus exposure and HLA in healthy donors. The table came from immunoSEQ multiplex PCR; TCRdb's copy has only in-frame clones and leaves some out. The top ten clones hold less than 4.5% of a sample with hundreds of thousands of clones, approximately 82% of them seen once. Sequences were obtained from PBMCs. The receptors originated from a male donor in good health and CMV-seronegative. Both conserved end residues are trimmed from each CDR3.

v_gene,len,CDR3aa
TRBV5-1,11,ASSLFRLVAQH
TRBV5-1,11,ARRPPGTDTQY
TRBV19,15,ASSPTGHPRNYNEQF
TRBV19,17,ASSPGQGKSGRTRETQY
TRBV7-6,16,ASSLGSREIVVTDTQY
TRBV10-1,10,ASSPGLITQY
TRBV28,13,ASTPETVGGNTIY
TRBV27,13,ASRGRDRDNYGYT
TRBV18,18,ASSPLIQVSGGAATYEQY
TRBV25-1,14,ASSAMTRVTTDTQY
TRBV10-3,14,AISEPGQGATDTQY
TRBV6-5,14,ASSSIYRERAETQY
TRBV29-1,10,SVDAGYDEQY
TRBV29-1,13,SGVRAGGPTGELF
TRBV7-9,11,ASSSDRVHGYT
TRBV5-5,13,ASSWGDRWADTQY
TRBV25-1,11,ASSDYGESPLH
TRBV5-4,13,ASSSGQGTQETQY
TRBV9,14,ASSVGASSLGDTQY
TRBV4-1,14,ASSAHPGDPGNTIY
TRBV27,13,ASSFRTESRNTIY
TRBV9,12,ASSPTGSFTEAF